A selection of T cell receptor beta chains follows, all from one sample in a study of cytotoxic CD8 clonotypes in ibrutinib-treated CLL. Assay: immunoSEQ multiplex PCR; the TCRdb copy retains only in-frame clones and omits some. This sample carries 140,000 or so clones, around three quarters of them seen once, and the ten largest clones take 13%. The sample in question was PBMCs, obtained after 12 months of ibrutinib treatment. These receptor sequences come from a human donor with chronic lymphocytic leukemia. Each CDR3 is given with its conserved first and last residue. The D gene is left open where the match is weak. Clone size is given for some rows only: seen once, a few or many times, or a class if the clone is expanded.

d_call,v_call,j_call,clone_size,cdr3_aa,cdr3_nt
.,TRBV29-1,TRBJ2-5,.,CSVDVPPGQETQYF,TGCAGCGTTGATGTACCCCCCGGGCAAGAGACCCAGTACTTC
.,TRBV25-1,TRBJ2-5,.,CASSEFKGEETQYF,TGTGCCAGCAGTGAATTTAAGGGAGAAGAGACCCAGTACTTC
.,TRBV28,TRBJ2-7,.,CASSLSRDPYYEQYF,TGTGCCAGCAGTTTATCCAGGGACCCCTACTACGAGCAGTACTTC
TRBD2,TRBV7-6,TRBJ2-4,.,CASSPRLADGTKNIQYF,TGTGCCAGCAGCCCCCGACTAGCGGACGGGACCAAAAACATTCAGTACTTC
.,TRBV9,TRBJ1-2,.,CASSGGWGDSGSANYGYTF,TGTGCCAGCAGCGGTGGCTGGGGGGACTCCGGAAGCGCTAACTATGGCTACACCTTC
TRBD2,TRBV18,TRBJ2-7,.,CASSPAGLAAYEQYF,TGTGCCAGCTCACCGGCGGGACTAGCAGCTTACGAGCAGTACTTC
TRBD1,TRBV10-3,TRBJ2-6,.,CAIRSGTGSGANVLTF,TGTGCCATCAGATCCGGGACAGGCTCTGGGGCCAACGTCCTGACTTTC
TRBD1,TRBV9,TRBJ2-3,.,CASSVDLSGGRTDTQYF,TGTGCCAGCAGCGTAGATTTATCAGGGGGTCGCACAGATACGCAGTATTTT
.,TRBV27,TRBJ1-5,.,CASSPGGEAQPQHF,TGTGCCAGCAGCCCGGGAGGAGAGGCCCAGCCCCAGCATTTT
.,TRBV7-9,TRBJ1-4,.,CASSTRDRGGEKLFF,TGTGCCAGCAGCACGAGGGACCGCGGCGGAGAAAAACTGTTTTTT
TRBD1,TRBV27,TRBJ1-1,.,CASSGQGGWYTEAFF,TGTGCCAGCAGTGGACAGGGTGGGTGGTACACTGAAGCTTTCTTT
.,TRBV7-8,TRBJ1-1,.,CASSQNEDRGEAFF,TGTGCCAGCAGCCAGAACGAGGATCGCGGTGAAGCTTTCTTT
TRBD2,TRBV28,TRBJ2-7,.,CASMSREFPPLGHEQYF,TGTGCCAGCATGTCGCGGGAGTTCCCCCCGCTGGGCCACGAGCAGTACTTC
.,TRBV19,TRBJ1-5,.,CASSIGGAGQPQHF,TGTGCCAGTAGTATAGGAGGGGCAGGTCAGCCCCAGCATTTT
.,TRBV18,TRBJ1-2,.,CASSPQGSFDGYTF,TGTGCCAGCTCACCCCAGGGTTCTTTCGACGGCTACACCTTC
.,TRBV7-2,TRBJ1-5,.,CASSLRHQPQHF,TGTGCCAGCAGCTTACGGCATCAGCCCCAGCATTTT
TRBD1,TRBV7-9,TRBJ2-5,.,CASSGTGGKETQYF,TGTGCCAGCAGCGGGACAGGGGGTAAGGAGACCCAGTACTTC
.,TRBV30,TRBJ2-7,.,CAWSERTETYEQYF,TGTGCCTGGAGTGAGAGGACAGAGACCTACGAGCAGTACTTC
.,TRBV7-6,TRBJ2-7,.,CASSLAGGLLYEQYF,TGTGCCAGCAGCTTAGCGGGAGGCCTCCTCTACGAGCAGTACTTC
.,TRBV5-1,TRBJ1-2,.,CASSFSGSAGYTF,TGCGCCAGCAGCTTCTCGGGTTCTGCGGGCTACACCTTC
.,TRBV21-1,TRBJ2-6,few,CASSNRLWANVLTF,TGTGCCAGCAGCAACCGACTTTGGGCCAACGTCCTGACTTTC
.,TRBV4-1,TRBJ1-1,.,CASSQGDFGGTEAFF,TGCGCCAGCAGCCAAGGGGATTTTGGGGGGACTGAAGCTTTCTTT
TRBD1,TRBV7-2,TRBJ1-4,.,CASSPGQGVVKLFF,TGTGCCAGCAGCCCTGGACAGGGGGTGGTGAAACTGTTTTTT
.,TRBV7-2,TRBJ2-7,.,CASSLVFSEQYF,TGTGCCAGCAGCTTAGTCTTTAGCGAGCAGTACTTC
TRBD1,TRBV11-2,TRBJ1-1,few,CASSLFGTDNTEAFF,TGTGCCAGCAGCTTATTTGGGACAGATAACACTGAAGCTTTCTTT
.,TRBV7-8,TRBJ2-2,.,CASSPVHPPITNTGELFF,TGTGCCAGCAGCCCTGTGCACCCTCCGATTACAAACACCGGGGAGCTGTTTTTT
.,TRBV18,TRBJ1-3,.,CASSGGRNSGNTIYF,TGTGCCAGCTCGGGCGGACGGAACTCTGGAAACACCATATATTTT
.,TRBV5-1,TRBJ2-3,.,CASSSSKGNIPDTQYF,TGCGCCAGCAGCTCTTCGAAGGGCAATATCCCAGATACGCAGTATTTT
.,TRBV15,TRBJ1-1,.,CATSSSEGLGNTEAFF,TGTGCCACCAGCAGCTCAGAGGGACTTGGGAACACTGAAGCTTTCTTT
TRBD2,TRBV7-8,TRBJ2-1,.,CASSLAWGGRAADEQFF,TGTGCCAGCAGCTTAGCTTGGGGCGGGAGGGCCGCGGATGAGCAGTTCTTC
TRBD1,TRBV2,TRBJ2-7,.,CASSVHRGQAYYEQYF,TGTGCCAGCAGTGTCCATAGGGGACAGGCTTACTACGAGCAGTACTTC
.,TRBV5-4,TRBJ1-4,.,CASSQGTATNEKLFF,TGTGCCAGCAGCCAGGGGACCGCAACTAATGAAAAACTGTTTTTT
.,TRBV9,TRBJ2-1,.,CASSVASSERAYNEQFF,TGTGCCAGCAGCGTAGCCTCTAGCGAACGAGCCTACAATGAGCAGTTCTTC
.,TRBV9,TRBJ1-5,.,CASSGGGGHNQPQHF,TGTGCCAGCAGCGGCGGGGGGGGGCACAATCAGCCCCAGCATTTT
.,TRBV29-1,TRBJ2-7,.,CSVVSAYEQYF,TGCAGCGTTGTATCGGCCTACGAGCAGTACTTC
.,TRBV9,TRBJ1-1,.,CASSVELTYTEAFF,TGTGCCAGCAGCGTAGAGTTAACCTATACTGAAGCTTTCTTT
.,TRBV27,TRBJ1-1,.,CASSAMINTEAFF,TGTGCCAGCAGCGCAATGATTAACACTGAAGCTTTCTTT